Listed below are T cell receptor beta chains from one sample, sequenced in a study of blood T cell repertoires in COVID-19. Clones were sequenced by immunoSEQ multiplex PCR, and TCRdb holds only the in-frame ones, with some missing. The data hold 260,000 or so clones, with more than 75% observed a single time. The material sequenced was PBMCs or T cells enriched from blood (not recorded which). These receptors all stem from a man aged 18 to 35 who had recovered from COVID-19. Both conserved end residues are part of each CDR3. D genes are given only for firm matches. Rows may omit the clone size; those that give it use once, few, many or a size class.

>TRBJ2-6|NA|TRBD2|TRBV19
TGTGCCAGTAGTTCCCGACTAGCGGGATGGTCCTCTGGGGCCAACGTCCTGACTTTC
CASSSRLAGWSSGANVLTF
>TRBJ1-1|NA|NA|TRBV7-8
TGTGCCAGCAGAATAGGGCGGGGGGCTGCGACTGAAGCTTTCTTT
CASRIGRGAATEAFF
>TRBJ1-1|NA|TRBD1|TRBV27
TGTGCCAGCAGTACCTTTATGGGGACAGGGGGCCCTTTGTACACTGAAGCTTTCTTT
CASSTFMGTGGPLYTEAFF
>TRBJ2-7|NA|TRBD1|TRBV11-2
TGTGCCAGCAGTCCCCCCCCCGGGACAGGTCTCTCCTACGAGCAGTACTTC
CASSPPPGTGLSYEQYF
>TRBJ2-1|NA|NA|TRBV30
TGTGCCTGGAGTGTAAAGCGGAGCTCCTACAATGAGCAGTTCTTC
CAWSVKRSSYNEQFF
>TRBJ2-5|NA|NA|TRBV7-2
TGTGCCAGCAGCTTAGCTCGGGGAGCCTGGGAGACCCAGTACTTC
CASSLARGAWETQYF
>TRBJ1-2|NA|TRBD1|TRBV9
TGTGCCAGCAGCTCTTCAGGGGGATCCCCCACTAACTATGGCTACACCTTC
CASSSSGGSPTNYGYTF
>TRBJ1-2|NA|TRBD1|TRBV19
TGTGCCAGTAGGAGTAGACAGGGTCTCGCCCTTTCCTATGGCTACACCTTC
CASRSRQGLALSYGYTF
>TRBJ2-5|NA|NA|TRBV21-1
TGTGCCAGCAGCAGGGGCTGGTCCCGGGAGACCCAGTACTTC
CASSRGWSRETQYF
>TRBJ1-1|NA|NA|TRBV18
TGTGCCAGCTCACCTAAAGCCCTGAACACTGAAGCTTTCTTT
CASSPKALNTEAFF
>TRBJ2-5|few|NA|TRBV2
TGTGCCAGCAGTGTTGGCTCGAGGGCCCAGTACTTC
CASSVGSRAQYF
>TRBJ2-5|NA|NA|TRBV28
TGTGCCAGCAGTTCCGCCTCCACTCCGACCCAGTACTTC
CASSSASTPTQYF
>TRBJ1-1|once|NA|TRBV5-1
TGCGCCAGCAGCTTGGACGGGGGGAACACTGAAGCTTTCTTT
CASSLDGGNTEAFF
>TRBJ2-7|few|TRBD1|TRBV5-1
TGCGCCAGCAGCACGACAGGGAGAGCCTACGAGCAGTACTTC
CASSTTGRAYEQYF
>TRBJ2-3|many|TRBD2|TRBV6-4
TGTGCCAGCAGTGAAGCGGGAGGGGGCACAGATACGCAGTATTTT
CASSEAGGGTDTQYF
>TRBJ1-3|NA|NA|TRBV7-8
TGTGCCAGCAGCTTAGATCGCAGGGTGGGTGGAAACACCATATATTTT
CASSLDRRVGGNTIYF
>TRBJ1-2|NA|TRBD1|TRBV19
TGTGCCAGTAGTCCGCGGACAGGGTTGATTGGGAACTATGGCTACACCTTC
CASSPRTGLIGNYGYTF
>TRBJ2-7|NA|TRBD1|TRBV10-3
TGTGCCATCAGGGGGGACAGGGAGGACTACGAGCAGTACTTC
CAIRGDREDYEQYF
>TRBJ2-2|NA|TRBD2|TRBV27
TGTGCCAGCAGTTTATGGGGGGGTAGCACCGGGGAGCTGTTTTTT
CASSLWGGSTGELFF
>TRBJ1-5|NA|TRBD1|TRBV6-5
TGTGCCAGCAGAAGGGACAGGGGTTGGAATCAGCCCCAGCATTTT
CASRRDRGWNQPQHF
>TRBJ2-1|NA|NA|TRBV5-1
TGCGCCAGCAGCTCGTATACTTCAAATGAGCAGTTCTTC
CASSSYTSNEQFF
>TRBJ1-1|few|NA|TRBV7-2
TGTGCCAGCAGCCAAAACCACCTGGAGGCTTTCTTT
CASSQNHLEAFF
>TRBJ2-7|NA|TRBD2|TRBV3-1/TRBV3-2
TGTGCCAGCAGCGGAATACTAGCGGGAGGGCCCCACGAGCAGTACTTC
CASSGILAGGPHEQYF
>TRBJ2-2|once|TRBD2|TRBV3-1/TRBV3-2
TGTGCCAGCAGCCAAGAAAGACCGGCTAGCGGGGGGTTCGGGGAGCTGTTTTTT
CASSQERPASGGFGELFF
>TRBJ2-1|NA|NA|TRBV5-1
TGCGCCAGCAGCTTGGCCGGAGACCGGACTAATGAGCAGTTCTTC
CASSLAGDRTNEQFF
>TRBJ1-1|once|TRBD1|TRBV28
TGTGCCAGCAGTTTTTCCCCCGGGACAGGGGGCGCGAACACTGAAGCTTTCTTT
CASSFSPGTGGANTEAFF
>TRBJ2-7|once|TRBD2|TRBV7-6
TGTGCCAGCAGCCCGATTCTAGCGGGAGGTCCGTACGAGCAGTACTTC
CASSPILAGGPYEQYF
>TRBJ2-7|NA|TRBD2|TRBV6-4
TGTGCCAGCAGTGACTGCCCTGGCGGGGTAGCGGGACTCCCCGAGCAGTACTTC
CASSDCPGGVAGLPEQYF
>TRBJ1-2|NA|NA|TRBV6-1
TGTGCCAGCAGTGAAATAAGGGGCCCCTATGGCTACACCTTC
CASSEIRGPYGYTF
>TRBJ1-5|NA|NA|TRBV19
TGTGCCAGTAGTCCACAGGGCGGCAATCAGCCCCAGCATTTT
CASSPQGGNQPQHF
>TRBJ1-1|NA|NA|TRBV5-1
TGCGCCAGCAGCGTGGACGGGAACACTGAAGCTTTCTTT
CASSVDGNTEAFF
>TRBJ2-7|NA|NA|TRBV19
TGTGCCAGTAGTACCCGGTCATCGGTTGAGGGCGAGCAGTACTTC
CASSTRSSVEGEQYF
>TRBJ1-4|few|NA|TRBV18
TGTGCCAGCTCATCAAATTCAGGTGAAAAACTGTTTTTT
CASSSNSGEKLFF
>TRBJ1-3|NA|NA|TRBV10-3
TGTGCCACCAGGGGCAGCTCTGGAAACACCATATATTTT
CATRGSSGNTIYF
>TRBJ2-7|NA|NA|TRBV12-5
TGTGCTAGTGGTTTAATGGCCGTCGAGCAGTACTTC
CASGLMAVEQYF
>TRBJ2-7|NA|NA|TRBV15
TGTGCCACCAGCAGAGGAGTACAGGGCTCCTTCTACGAGCAGTACTTC
CATSRGVQGSFYEQYF
>TRBJ1-4|once|TRBD1|TRBV11-3
TGTGCCAGCAGCCGGGACAGCGGTGAAAAACTGTTTTTT
CASSRDSGEKLFF
>TRBJ2-7|NA|TRBD1|TRBV6-5
TGTGCCAGCAGTTCCGGACAGGGGTTCGAGCAGTACTTC
CASSSGQGFEQYF
>TRBJ2-2|NA|TRBD2|TRBV30
TGTGCCTGGAGTCGGACTAGCGGGAGAAGGGACACCGGGGAGCTGTTTTTT
CAWSRTSGRRDTGELFF
>TRBJ2-7|once|TRBD1|TRBV6-5
TGTGCCAGCAGCATCAGGGGGAGCGAGCAGTACTTC
CASSIRGSEQYF
>TRBJ1-6|few|NA|TRBV3-1/TRBV3-2
TGTGCCAGCAGCCAAGAGGCGGGCTCACCCCTCCACTTT
CASSQEAGSPLHF
>TRBJ2-1|once|TRBD2|TRBV5-1
TGCGCCAGCAGCCCCCCCAAGGGACTAGCGGGGGGTCCGGCCAATGAGCAGTTCTTC
CASSPPKGLAGGPANEQFF
>TRBJ1-1|NA|NA|TRBV5-8
TGTGCCAGCAGCCCGTGGGGGCTTGAAGCTTTCTTT
CASSPWGLEAFF
>TRBJ2-7|NA|NA|TRBV15
TGTGCCACCAGCAGAGCCACAGTTACCCCCCACGAGCAGTACTTC
CATSRATVTPHEQYF
>TRBJ1-5|once|TRBD1|TRBV10-3
TGTGCCATCAGGGGGGGACAGGGCGGCAATCAGCCCCAGCATTTT
CAIRGGQGGNQPQHF
>TRBJ1-3|few|NA|TRBV5-1
TGCGCCAGCAGCTCGGCGGTAGGCGGCAGCTCTGGAAACACCATATATTTT
CASSSAVGGSSGNTIYF
>TRBJ1-1|NA|TRBD1|TRBV29-1
TGCAGCGTTCAAGACAGGGTGGGAACTGAAGCTTTCTTT
CSVQDRVGTEAFF
>TRBJ1-2|NA|NA|TRBV6-5
TGTGCCAGCAGTTTGGGGGGGTGGGACTATGGCTACACCTTC
CASSLGGWDYGYTF
>TRBJ2-3|NA|TRBD1|TRBV19
TGTGCCAGTAGTGTCCAGGGGGGCACAGATACGCAGTATTTT
CASSVQGGTDTQYF
>TRBJ2-5|NA|TRBD1|TRBV27
TGTGCCAGCAGTTTATCGAAGGGATCTGGGCAGGGGGTATGGGAGACCCAGTACTTC
CASSLSKGSGQGVWETQYF
>TRBJ2-3|NA|NA|TRBV18
TGTGCCAGCTCACAGGAGCTACTAAGCACAGATACGCAGTATTTT
CASSQELLSTDTQYF
>TRBJ2-5|NA|NA|TRBV5-1
TGCGCCAGCAGCTTGGTAATTTCGCGTTACGAGACCCAGTACTTC
CASSLVISRYETQYF
>TRBJ2-1|NA|TRBD2|TRBV20-1
TGCAGTGCTAGAGGTGCGGGGGATCTGTTCTTC
CSARGAGDLFF
>TRBJ2-7|NA|TRBD1|TRBV30
TGTGCCAGACAGGGGTCCCACTACGAGCAGTACTTC
CARQGSHYEQYF
>TRBJ2-5|NA|NA|TRBV7-9
TGTGCCAGCCGAGGCCGTGAAGAGACCCAGTACTTC
CASRGREETQYF